The T cell receptor (beta chain) under discussion was sequenced for a study of cytomegalovirus exposure and HLA in healthy donors. CDR3 size: 18 residues. Germline V lookup: CDR1 SEHNR, CDR2 FQNEAQ (reference sequence). Trimming cost V 0 bases and J 4 bases; bases outside gene matches: 10. Participants comprised healthy donors of bone marrow. With regard to this clone: Its antigen is unidentified.

The PCR contained 60 Vbeta and 13 Jbeta primers. The assay was immunoSEQ multiplex PCR, and TCRdb's table has in-frame clones only and misses some. Of 120,000 or so clones in the sample, 80% to 85% were seen once. General study points: The analysis excluded some indistinguishable V segments, including TRBV6-2 and TRBV6-3. The study assumed roughly uniform donor sequencing depth for presence/absence analyses.

V is TRBV7-9 and J is TRBJ2-2; 8 positions agree with TRBD2. The receptor was isolated from a woman in her sixties in good health and CMV-seropositive. Sample: PBMCs. CDR3 DNA sequence: TGTGCCAGCAGCTTAGCCCCTCTCTCAGCGGGAGCCACCGGGGAGCTGTTTTTT. Translation: CASSLAPLSAGATGELFF.